Sequencing of this TCR beta chain was carried out in a study of regulatory T cells in long-lasting Graves disease. V dropped 2 bases and J dropped 4 bases, with 11 bases sitting between them. Germline loops: CDR1 SEHNR, CDR2 FQNEAQ (reference sequence). CDR3 size: 14 residues. Regarding time point: persistent/refractory GD, antithyroid drugs over 5 years with positive TRAb. TCR sequences were obtained from RNA taken from PBMCs. For TCR beta, libraries came from iRepertoire HTBI primers and Arm-PCR of CDR3 regions. Via MiXCR, TCRdb re-called the multiplex PCR reads, giving one row per CDR3 protein. The sample shows 650,000 to 700,000 distinct CDR3 sequences, roughly 30% of them seen only once.

The sample here was peripheral blood mononuclear cells (PBMCs), taken when the disease was refractory, from a patient treated with antithyroid drugs. V is TRBV7-9 and J is TRBJ1-2; no definite D call. The receptor was isolated from a female donor with Graves disease. CDR3 bases: TGTGCCAGCAGCTTAACCGCGAAGGTCTATGGCTACACCTTC. Protein product: CASSLTAKVYGYTF.